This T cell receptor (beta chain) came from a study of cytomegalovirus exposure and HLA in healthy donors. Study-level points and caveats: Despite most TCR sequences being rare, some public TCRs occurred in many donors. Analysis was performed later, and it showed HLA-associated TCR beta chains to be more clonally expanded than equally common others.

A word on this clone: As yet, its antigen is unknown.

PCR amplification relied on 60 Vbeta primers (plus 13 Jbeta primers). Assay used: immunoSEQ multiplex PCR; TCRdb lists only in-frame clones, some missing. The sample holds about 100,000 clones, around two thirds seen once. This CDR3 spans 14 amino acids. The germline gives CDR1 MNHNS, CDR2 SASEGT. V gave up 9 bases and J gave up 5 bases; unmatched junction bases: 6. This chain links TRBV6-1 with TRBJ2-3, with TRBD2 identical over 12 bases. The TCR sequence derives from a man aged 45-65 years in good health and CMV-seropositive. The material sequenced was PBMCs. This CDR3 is CASSTSGSLDTQYF. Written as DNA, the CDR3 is TGTGCCAGTTCGACTAGCGGGAGCTTAGATACGCAGTATTTT.